What follows is one TCR beta chain and its context. Its antigen is still unknown. No quality values exist for individual bases; no much larger clone is one base distant. TCRbeta CDR3 regions were amplified from genomic DNA by means of the immunoSEQ Assay, a bias-controlled multiplex PCR. In the source study's methods: The number of nucleated cells in each sample was estimated by amplification of reference gene primers within the assay. To quantify the absolute abundance of each unique TCRbeta CDR3 rearrangement, sequence reads were collapsed and filtered. For each sample, productive Simpson clonality was calculated as the square root of Simpson's diversity index across productive rearrangements. This immuneACCESS table, as held by TCRdb, lists in-frame sequences with V and J called but not all clones. Of the missing ones, under half trace to an unresolved V gene in checked studies; the others have no known cause. V and J calls and clone size are as listed in that table; D and trimming were resolved from the DNA. For this sample there are about 120,000 clones; about 82% appear just once. Roughly 17% of the sample belongs to the ten largest clones.

The collaborating institutions used their own protocols to collect whole blood in K2EDTA tubes. For TCRbeta analysis, collaborator samples were shipped as frozen whole blood, as isolated PBMCs, or as DNA extracted from either sample type. Germline trimming: 0 bases from V, 8 bases from J; junction bases outside gene matches: 6. The germline V gene (reference sequence) specifies MNHEY as CDR1 and SMNVEV as CDR2. From the cysteine up to the phenylalanine, the CDR3 has a length of 14 residues. Just the 42-base CDR3 DNA is kept, in frame starting at base 1. This specimen belongs to a study of blood T cell repertoires in COVID-19 (dated by TCRdb to 2019 to 2021). At the level of the whole study: The collaborator samples originated in the United States, Italy and Spain and spanned the acute and convalescent phases of COVID-19. Where HLA class I and class II types were available, the types were taken from metadata supplied by the sample provider, not from assay-based typing. Sample metadata almost always included a de-identified subject ID, COVID-19 status, age in years and sex. Subjects who had been exposed to COVID-19, were actively infected with it, or had recovered from it provided the deeply sampled blood TCRbeta repertoires that made up the dataset. The material from the prospective study consisted of cDNA or gDNA derived from T cells, B-cell-depleted T cells, or PBMCs. The samples were drawn from two sources: the first 160 participants of the ongoing ImmuneRACE study, and 950 to 1,500 subjects contributed by 6 global collaborators. The repertoires were released in a freely available public database meant as a resource for research on the immune response to SARS-CoV-2. On the study overall, not on this receptor specifically: The amount of clinical and demographic metadata varied by source and participant and was provided uncurated.

Sequencing was carried out using peripheral blood. This sequence originates from a man aged 55 to 69 with active or convalescent COVID-19. The receptor chain draws on TRBV27 and TRBJ1-2, and TRBD1 matches 7 of the central bases. The DNA sequence follows: TGTGCCAGCAGTTTATCCCCGACAGGGCAAGGCTACACCTTC. It codes for CASSLSPTGQGYTF.